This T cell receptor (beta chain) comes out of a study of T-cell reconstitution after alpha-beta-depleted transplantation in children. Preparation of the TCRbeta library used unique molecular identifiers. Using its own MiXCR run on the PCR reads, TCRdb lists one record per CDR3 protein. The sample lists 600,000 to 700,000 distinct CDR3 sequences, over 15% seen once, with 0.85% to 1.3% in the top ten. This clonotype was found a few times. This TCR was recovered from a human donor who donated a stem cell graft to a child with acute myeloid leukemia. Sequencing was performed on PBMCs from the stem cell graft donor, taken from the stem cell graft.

This chain's CDR3 is CASSWSQETQYF. CDR3 coding DNA: TGTGCCAGCAGTTGGTCCCAAGAGACCCAGTACTTC. The chain recombines TRBV6-6 with TRBJ2-5; D gene uncertain. The ends were cut back, 4 bases at V and 1 base at J, with 4 bases in the middle. The CDR3 is 12 amino acids. Germline CDR1 reads MNHNY; CDR2 reads SVGAGI (reference sequence).